This T cell receptor beta chain was documented in a study of T cells in Graves' hyperthyroidism and ophthalmopathy. In the study overall: Upon initial diagnosis and before any treatment, peripheral blood was collected.

This clonotype was seen ten or more times. Its specificity is unknown. Study-wide results and limits: Most clonotypes that expanded in the thyroid above 0.001 also showed up in blood.

Under 3 months was the duration of disease in ophthalmopathy patients, who also had a Clinical Activity Score of at least 3 and a NOSPECS grade of at least 4. Exclusion criteria comprised uncontrolled infection, other autoimmune disease, pregnancy or lactation. There were TCR beta CDR3 regions amplified from RNA transcripts. HTBI primers were employed in a first-round RT-PCR of the TCR CDR3. TCRdb reprocessed the multiplex PCR reads via MiXCR and lists one record per CDR3 protein. The table includes about 640,000 distinct CDR3 sequences, around 20% detected once. CDR3 length equals 15 residues. Germline CDR1 and CDR2: MNHNS and SASEGT. V lost 6 bases and J lost 4; bases outside the gene matches: 7.

The chain recombines TRBV6-1 with TRBJ2-3; 10 bases fit TRBD2. Material: blood. This receptor was identified in a young man with Graves' ophthalmopathy. The CDR3 sequence is CASSASGRASDTQYF. CDR3 coding DNA: TGTGCCAGCAGCGCAAGCGGGAGGGCCTCAGATACGCAGTATTTT.